The clone carrying this T cell receptor (beta chain) was counted ten times or more. What it binds is not known. Germline CDR1 MNHEY, CDR2 SMNVEV (reference sequence). CDR3 size: 14 residues. V gave up 0 bases and J gave up 8 bases, with 8 bases separating them. This entry comes from a study of T cells in Graves' hyperthyroidism and ophthalmopathy. The overall study: Peripheral blood was obtained at initial diagnosis, preceding any treatment.

Regarding the study as a whole: Ophthalmopathy stood apart from stable hyperthyroidism in a 13 V-J model. Model-based prediction identified ophthalmopathy a median about 6 months prior to its onset. Most thyroid-expanded clonotypes above 0.001 were also found in blood.

From RNA transcripts, TCR beta CDR3 regions were amplified. In the first-round RT-PCR of the TCR CDR3, the HTBI primer set was used. TCRdb reanalysed the multiplex PCR reads using MiXCR and keeps one entry per CDR3 protein. This table has hundreds of thousands of distinct CDR3 sequences, under 15% appearing once. The sequence was obtained from a woman in her forties with Graves' ophthalmopathy. The rearrangement joins TRBV27 to TRBJ1-6, with D unclear. The source material was blood. The CDR3 coding sequence is TGTGCCAGCAGTTTATCGTCTGGTTATTCACCCCTCCACTTT. This codes for CASSLSSGYSPLHF.